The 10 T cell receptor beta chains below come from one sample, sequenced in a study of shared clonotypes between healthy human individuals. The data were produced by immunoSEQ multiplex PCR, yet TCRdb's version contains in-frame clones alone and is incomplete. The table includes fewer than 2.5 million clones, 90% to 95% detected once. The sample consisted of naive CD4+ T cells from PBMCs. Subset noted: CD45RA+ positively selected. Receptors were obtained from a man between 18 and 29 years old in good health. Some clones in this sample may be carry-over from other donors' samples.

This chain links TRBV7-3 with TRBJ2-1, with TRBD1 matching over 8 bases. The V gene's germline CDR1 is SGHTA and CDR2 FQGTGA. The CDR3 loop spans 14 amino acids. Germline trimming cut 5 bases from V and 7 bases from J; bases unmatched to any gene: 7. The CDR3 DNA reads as TGTGCCAGCAGCAGGGACAGGTTTGGTAATGAGCAGTTCTTC. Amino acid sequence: CASSRDRFGNEQFF.

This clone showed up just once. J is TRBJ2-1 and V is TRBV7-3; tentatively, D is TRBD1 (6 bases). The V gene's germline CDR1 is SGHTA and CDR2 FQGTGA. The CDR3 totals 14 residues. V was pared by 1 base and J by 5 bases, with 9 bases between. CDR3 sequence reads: CASSLIGTNNEQFF. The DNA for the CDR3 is TGTGCCAGCAGCTTAATTGGGACAAACAATGAGCAGTTCTTC.

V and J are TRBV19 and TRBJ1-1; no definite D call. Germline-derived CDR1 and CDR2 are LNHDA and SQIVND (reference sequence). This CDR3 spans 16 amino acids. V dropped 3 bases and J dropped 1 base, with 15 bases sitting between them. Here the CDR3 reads CASSMGWPRGNTEAFF. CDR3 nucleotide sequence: TGTGCCAGTAGTATGGGTTGGCCCCGGGGGAACACTGAAGCTTTCTTT.

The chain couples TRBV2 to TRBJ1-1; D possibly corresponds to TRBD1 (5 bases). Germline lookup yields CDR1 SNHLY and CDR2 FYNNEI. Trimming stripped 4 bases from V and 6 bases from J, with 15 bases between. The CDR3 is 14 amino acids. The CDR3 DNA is TGTGCCAGCAGTGGGGGCCTACTCGGCGCTGAAGCTTTCTTT. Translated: CASSGGLLGAEAFF.

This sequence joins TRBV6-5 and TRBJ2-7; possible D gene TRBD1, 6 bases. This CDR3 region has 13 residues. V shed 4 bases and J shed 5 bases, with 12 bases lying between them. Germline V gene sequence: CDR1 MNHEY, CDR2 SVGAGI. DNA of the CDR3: TGTGCCAGCAGTTCCACAGGGTGGCACGAGCAGTACTTC. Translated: CASSSTGWHEQYF.

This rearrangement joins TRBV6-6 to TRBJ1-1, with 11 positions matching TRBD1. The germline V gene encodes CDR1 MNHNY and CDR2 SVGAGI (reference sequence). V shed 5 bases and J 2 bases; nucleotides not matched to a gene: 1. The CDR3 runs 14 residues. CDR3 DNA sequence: TGTGCCAGCAGTGGACAGGGGGCAAACACTGAAGCTTTCTTT. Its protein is CASSGQGANTEAFF.

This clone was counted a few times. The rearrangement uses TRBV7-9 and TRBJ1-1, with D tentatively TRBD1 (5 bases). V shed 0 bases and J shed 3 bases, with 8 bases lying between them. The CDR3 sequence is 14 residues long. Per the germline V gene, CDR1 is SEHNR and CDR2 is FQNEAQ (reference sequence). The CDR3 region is CASSLAGTHTEAFF. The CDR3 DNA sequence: TGTGCCAGCAGCTTAGCAGGGACTCACACTGAAGCTTTCTTT.

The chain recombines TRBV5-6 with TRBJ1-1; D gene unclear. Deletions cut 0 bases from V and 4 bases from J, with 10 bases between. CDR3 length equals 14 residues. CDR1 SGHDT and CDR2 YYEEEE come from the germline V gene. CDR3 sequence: CASSLAGGVTEAFF. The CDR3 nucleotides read TGTGCCAGCAGCTTGGCCGGTGGTGTCACTGAAGCTTTCTTT.

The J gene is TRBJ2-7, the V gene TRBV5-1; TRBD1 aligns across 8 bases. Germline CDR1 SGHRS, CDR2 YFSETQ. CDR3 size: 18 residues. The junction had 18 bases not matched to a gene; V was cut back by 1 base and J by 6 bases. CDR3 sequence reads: CASSLIPGGDGSGSEQYF. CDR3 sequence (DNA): TGCGCCAGCAGCTTGATTCCAGGGGGCGATGGGAGTGGGAGCGAGCAGTACTTC.

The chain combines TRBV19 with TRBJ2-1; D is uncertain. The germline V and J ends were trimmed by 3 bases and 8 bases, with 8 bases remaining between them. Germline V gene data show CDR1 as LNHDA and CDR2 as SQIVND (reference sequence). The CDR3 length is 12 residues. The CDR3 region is CASSIRDDEQFF. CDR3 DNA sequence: TGTGCCAGTAGTATTAGGGATGATGAGCAGTTCTTC.